These T cell receptor beta chains were read from a single sample in a study of spatial heterogeneity in lung cancer. TCRdb used MiXCR to reprocess the 5' RACE reads, holding one entry per CDR3 protein. Altogether 90,000 or so distinct CDR3 sequences are present, roughly 10% being singletons, with the ten largest covering 6.9%. The specimen was PBMCs, collected at surgery. All receptors derive from a male donor with early-stage non-small cell lung cancer. The conserved cysteine and the conserved F or W are not part of the CDR3 here.

V gene,CDR3 length,CDR3 protein
TRBV29-1,10,SGSGPLEEQY
TRBV7-2,13,ASSRGEGRQETQY
TRBV5-4,11,ASAPKGRETQY
TRBV12-3/TRBV12-4,13,ASSLEGAGNSPLH
TRBV19,13,ASSRRRASTDTQY
TRBV2,12,ASTRDSDGETQY
TRBV10-3,14,DSGQGAKGGTGELF
TRBV4-2,11,ASSPRRAYEQY
TRBV29-1,10,SAERGAAEAF
TRBV20-1,16,SARAVEYVSSYNSPLH
TRBV4-2,12,ASSQEYAAETQY
TRBV2,10,ASKEGSYEQY
TRBV7-2,11,ASSSPLGRGHY
TRBV30,11,AWSVRRTGELF
TRBV12-5,11,ASGLAGVNEQF
TRBV18,13,ASSPGQGQNTEAF
TRBV20-1,13,SARDPKQGDGELF
TRBV6-5,13,ASSYSGTQNTEAF
TRBV11-2,12,ASSFRLVGNEQF
TRBV20-1,8,SARAGELF
TRBV24-1,10,ATSDFTDTQY
TRBV6-5,11,ASSYAGATEQF
TRBV7-2,16,ASSFYLPDTWRNSPLH
TRBV12-3/TRBV12-4,11,ASSLDINYGYT
TRBV25-1,13,ASSDLAGGDNEQY
TRBV28,12,ASSLRGGDTEAF
TRBV5-6,12,ASSFREGIYEQY
TRBV23-1,12,ASSPPGGTDTQY
TRBV9,12,ASGARRNTGELF
TRBV6-6,14,ASSHTYRGRDYGYT
TRBV6-1,12,ASGGRAGQETQY
TRBV27,11,ASSRQGAYEQY
TRBV20-1,12,SARTGEGKNIQY
TRBV4-1,13,ASSPRDTGYTEAF
TRBV18,11,ASSLGDSYEQY
TRBV6-2/TRBV6-3,11,ASNPDNYQPQH
TRBV6-2/TRBV6-3,10,ASRVRGTEAF